This T cell receptor beta chain was recovered during a study of blood T cell repertoires in COVID-19. Background on the study: The analysed material was cDNA or gDNA that came from T cells, B-cell-depleted T cells, or PBMCs.

In the original analysis: Reference gene primer amplification gave nucleated cell count estimates. TCRdb's copy holds only in-frame clones and misses some; the assay was immunoSEQ multiplex PCR. That table furnishes V, J and clone size, whereas the DNA furnished D and trimming. This table has roughly 100,000 clones, roughly nine tenths appearing once. Trimming removed 2 bases from V and 8 bases from J; junction bases left unmatched: 3. This CDR3 region has 13 residues. The clonotype originates from a human donor in a cohort sampled during active COVID-19. The material sequenced was peripheral blood. The genes are TRBV12-3 or TRBV12-4 and TRBJ2-1; TRBD2 matches 7 bases. CDR3 sequence (DNA): TGTGCCAGCAGTTTAAGCGGGGATCATGAGCAGTTCTTC. Translation: CASSLSGDHEQFF.